A selection of T cell receptor beta chains follows, all from one sample in a study of blood T cell repertoires in COVID-19. TCRdb's copy holds only in-frame clones and misses some; the assay was immunoSEQ multiplex PCR. The table records approximately 58,000 clones, approximately 80% of them present only once. Sequencing used peripheral blood. The receptors come from a man between 60 and 75 years old with COVID-19, enrolled during active disease. Each CDR3 is given with its conserved first and last residue. D genes are given only for firm matches. Rows may omit the clone size; those that give it use once, few, many or a size class.

>-|TRBJ1-2|TRBV19|-
CASSDQGPPGGYTF
TGTGCCAGTAGTGATCAGGGGCCTCCGGGAGGCTACACCTTC
>-|TRBJ1-1|TRBV6-5|-
CASSPARTEAFF
TGTGCCAGCAGTCCGGCGAGGACAGAAGCTTTCTTT
>once|TRBJ2-5|TRBV5-4|-
CASSLEPGNGETQYF
TGTGCCAGCAGCTTGGAGCCAGGGAATGGCGAGACCCAGTACTTC
>-|TRBJ1-5|TRBV4-1|-
CASRPGVWSNQPQHF
TGCGCCAGCAGACCGGGGGTTTGGAGCAATCAGCCCCAGCATTTT
>-|TRBJ1-1|TRBV6-5|TRBD1
CASSFTTDRDAFF
TGTGCCAGCAGTTTCACAACGGACAGGGACGCTTTCTTT
>once|TRBJ2-3|TRBV5-1|TRBD2
CASTRTSGGPADTQYF
TGCGCCAGCACCCGGACTAGCGGGGGTCCCGCGGATACGCAGTATTTT
>-|TRBJ1-3|TRBV7-9|TRBD1
CASSLADRTSGNTIYF
TGTGCCAGCAGCTTAGCGGACAGGACCTCTGGAAACACCATATATTTT
>-|TRBJ2-7|TRBV19|TRBD1
CASSFGTAGYEQYF
TGTGCCAGTAGTTTTGGGACAGCAGGATACGAGCAGTACTTC
>-|TRBJ2-7|TRBV12-3/TRBV12-4|TRBD1
CASTLGGGYPQYF
TGTGCCAGCACCCTAGGGGGCGGCTACCCTCAGTACTTC
>-|TRBJ2-2|TRBV25-1|TRBD1
CASNEWRQGDTGELFF
TGTGCCAGCAACGAGTGGAGACAGGGAGACACCGGGGAGCTGTTTTTT
>-|TRBJ1-4|TRBV30|TRBD1
CAWLPGTGNEKLFF
TGTGCCTGGCTTCCCGGGACAGGGAATGAAAAACTGTTTTTT
>-|TRBJ2-7|TRBV5-4|-
CASSLVQGGPEQYF
TGTGCCAGCAGCTTGGTCCAGGGGGGACCCGAGCAGTACTTC
>-|TRBJ1-6|TRBV28|TRBD1
CASRPRDRGGSPLHF
TGTGCCAGCAGGCCTCGAGACAGGGGAGGTTCACCCCTCCACTTT
>-|TRBJ1-2|TRBV18|TRBD1
CASSPQGDSLYGYTF
TGTGCCAGCTCACCCCAGGGGGATTCTCTCTATGGCTACACCTTC
>few|TRBJ1-1|TRBV6-5|TRBD1
CASRQDRVSEAFF
TGTGCCAGCAGGCAGGACAGGGTCTCTGAAGCTTTCTTT
>-|TRBJ2-3|TRBV7-9|TRBD2
CASSLDGRGVTDTQYF
TGTGCCAGCAGCTTAGATGGGCGGGGGGTCACAGATACGCAGTATTTT
>-|TRBJ2-5|TRBV6-5|-
CASRGRGTQYF
TGTGCCAGCCGCGGTAGGGGAACCCAGTACTTC
>-|TRBJ1-6|TRBV27|-
CASSFWTANSPLHF
TGTGCCAGCAGTTTTTGGACAGCGAATTCACCCCTCCACTTT
>-|TRBJ2-7|TRBV20-1|TRBD2
CSASSGGNSYEQYF
TGCAGTGCTAGTTCGGGGGGTAACTCCTACGAGCAGTACTTC
>few|TRBJ1-2|TRBV6-5|-
CASSSRQSANYGYTF
TGTGCCAGCAGTTCCCGACAGTCAGCTAACTATGGCTACACCTTC
>few|TRBJ2-6|TRBV7-9|TRBD1
CASSFDIGGVSGANVLTF
TGTGCCAGCAGCTTTGATATAGGGGGCGTTTCTGGGGCCAACGTCCTGACTTTC
>-|TRBJ2-1|TRBV14|-
CASSLRQYGSDEQFF
TGTGCCAGCAGCCTACGTCAATATGGTAGCGATGAGCAGTTCTTC
>-|TRBJ1-5|TRBV6-6|TRBD1
CASSRRTGGMSNQPQHF
TGTGCCAGCAGTCGCCGGACAGGGGGTATGAGCAATCAGCCCCAGCATTTT
>-|TRBJ2-3|TRBV18|TRBD2
CASSRAGAGEDTQYF
TGTGCCAGCTCACGAGCAGGCGCGGGGGAAGATACGCAGTATTTT
>-|TRBJ1-2|TRBV3-1/TRBV3-2|-
CASSPQGERSYGYTF
TGTGCCAGCAGCCCACAGGGTGAGAGGTCCTATGGCTACACCTTC
>-|TRBJ1-4|TRBV12-3/TRBV12-4|-
CASSFPRNEKLFF
TGTGCCAGCAGTTTCCCCAGGAATGAAAAACTGTTTTTT
>-|TRBJ2-6|TRBV4-3|-
CASSQGPQGGASAGANVLTF
TGCGCCAGCAGCCAAGGGCCCCAGGGAGGAGCCAGCGCTGGGGCCAACGTCCTGACTTTC